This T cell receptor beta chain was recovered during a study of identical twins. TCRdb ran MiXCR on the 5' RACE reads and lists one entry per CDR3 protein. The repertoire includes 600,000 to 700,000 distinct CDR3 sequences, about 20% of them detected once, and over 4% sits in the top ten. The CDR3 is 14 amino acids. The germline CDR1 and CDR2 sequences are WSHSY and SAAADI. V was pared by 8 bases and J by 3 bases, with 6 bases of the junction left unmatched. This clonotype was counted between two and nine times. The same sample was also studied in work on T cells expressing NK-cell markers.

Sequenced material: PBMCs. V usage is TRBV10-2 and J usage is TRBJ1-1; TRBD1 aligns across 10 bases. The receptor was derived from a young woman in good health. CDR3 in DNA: TGCGCCAGCGAACGCGGACAGGGGGACACTGAAGCTTTCTTT. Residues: CASERGQGDTEAFF.